The 21 T cell receptor beta chains given below trace back to one sample, sequenced in a study of blood T cell repertoires in COVID-19. Sequencing was performed with immunoSEQ multiplex PCR; in TCRdb, only in-frame clones are kept and a portion is missing. The sample consists of around 15,000 clones, roughly 87% of them appearing once. The specimen sequenced was peripheral blood. These receptors originate from a woman between 65 and 79 years old with active COVID-19.

This clone was counted once. The rearrangement links TRBV19 to TRBJ2-1; 14 nucleotides agree with TRBD2. Germline V lookup: CDR1 LNHDA, CDR2 SQIVND (reference sequence). The V gene end was trimmed by 5 bases and the J gene end by 8 bases; junction bases not matched to a gene: 8. There are 16 residues in the CDR3. CDR3: CASSSGTSGRRYEQFF. CDR3 nucleotides: TGTGCCAGTAGTTCGGGGACTAGCGGGAGAAGGTATGAGCAGTTCTTC.

In DNA form, the CDR3 reads TGTGCCATCAGTTCAGGACAGGGAAACTACGAGCAGTACTTC. Amino acids: CAISSGQGNYEQYF. The chain couples TRBV10-3 to TRBJ2-7, with 8 nucleotides matching TRBD1. V shed 5 bases, J shed 3 bases, and the junction held 6 bases outside the gene matches. CDR3 length: 14 residues. Germline CDR1 reads ENHRY; CDR2 reads SYGVKD.

The chain employs TRBV7-9 and TRBJ1-3; D is undetermined. The V gene lost 8 bases and the J gene lost 0 bases, with 8 bases spanning the gap. CDR3 length: 13 residues. Germline values: CDR1 SEHNR, CDR2 FQNEAQ (reference sequence). The DNA for the CDR3 is TGTGCCAGCCGCAAGAGCTCTGGAAACACCATATATTTT. The encoded protein is CASRKSSGNTIYF.

The chain combines TRBV28 with TRBJ1-2, with D hard to call. The V gene lost 6 bases and the J gene lost 0 bases, with 14 bases spanning the gap. Germline CDR1 MDHEN, CDR2 SYDVKM. The CDR3 covers 15 residues. CDR3 region: CASRPGLRANYGYTF. CDR3 coding DNA: TGTGCCAGCAGACCTGGACTGAGAGCTAACTATGGCTACACCTTC.

This clone has just a few counts. This chain uses TRBV6-2 or TRBV6-3 with TRBJ2-1, with 9 positions matching TRBD2. Germline lookup yields CDR1 MNHEY and CDR2 SVGEGT. V was clipped by 0 bases and J by 4 bases; unmatched bases: 7. The CDR3 runs 17 residues. The CDR3 bases are TGTGCCAGCAGTTACTCCCCTCCTAGCGGGATTTACAATGAGCAGTTCTTC. It yields the protein CASSYSPPSGIYNEQFF.

The chain carries TRBV11-2 and TRBJ2-5; D might be TRBD1 (5 bases). Germline-derived CDR1 and CDR2 are SGHAT and FQNNGV. The ends were cut back, 7 bases at V and 0 bases at J, with 9 bases in the middle. The CDR3 runs 13 residues. CDR3 in amino acids: CASKKQDQETQYF. CDR3 nucleotides: TGTGCCAGCAAGAAACAGGACCAAGAGACCCAGTACTTC.

This chain joins TRBV7-2 and TRBJ2-5, with D uncertain. The V end lost 0 bases, the J end lost 2 bases, and 10 bases lay between the germline ends. The CDR3 length is 15 residues. Per germline, CDR1 SGHTA and CDR2 FQGNSA. The CDR3 sequence is CASSLAPRRQETQYF. The DNA of the CDR3 is TGTGCCAGCAGCTTAGCCCCTAGACGGCAAGAGACCCAGTACTTC.

The chain carries TRBV28 and TRBJ2-2, with D perhaps matching TRBD2 (6 bases). CDR3 length equals 17 residues. Trimming removed 5 bases from V and 0 bases from J, with 16 bases in between. CDR1 and CDR2 from the germline V gene are MDHEN and SYDVKM. CDR3 protein: CASSLPYAGPNTGELFF. Written as DNA, the CDR3 is TGTGCCAGCAGTCTCCCGTACGCGGGACCGAACACCGGGGAGCTGTTTTTT. Filled out from reference TRBV28 and TRBJ2-2, the complete variable domain reads DVKVTQSSRYLVKRTGEKVFLECVQDMDHENMFWYRQDPGLGLRLIYFSYDVKMKEKGDIPEGYSVSREKKERFSLILESASTNQTSMYLCASSLPYAGPNTGELFFGEGSRLTVL.

The chain is built from TRBV15 and TRBJ2-3, with D possibly being TRBD1 (5 bases). In germline, CDR1 is LNHNV, CDR2 YYDKDF (reference sequence). The V end lost 3 bases, the J end lost 2 bases, and 18 bases lay between the germline ends. CDR3 size: 17 residues. The CDR3: CATSSPRVGPITDTQYF. As DNA, the CDR3 is TGTGCCACCAGCAGCCCCAGGGTGGGTCCCATCACAGATACGCAGTATTTT. Full variable domain (remainder filled in from reference TRBV15 and TRBJ2-3): DAMVIQNPRYQVTQFGKPVTLSCSQTLNHNVMYWYQQKSSQAPKLLFHYYDKDFNNEADTPDNFQSRRPNTSFCFLDIRSPGLGDTAMYLCATSSPRVGPITDTQYFGPGTRLTVL.

The chain is built from TRBV10-3 and TRBJ2-5; 8 nucleotides align to TRBD1. The V gene's germline CDR1 is ENHRY and CDR2 SYGVKD. CDR3 length: 15 residues. J gave up 2 bases and V 5 bases, and 7 bases lay outside the gene matches. CDR3 protein: CAISPRQGPQETQYF. The CDR3 coding sequence is TGTGCCATCAGTCCCCGACAGGGGCCTCAAGAGACCCAGTACTTC.

The chain couples TRBV7-2 to TRBJ2-4; 7 positions match TRBD1. The germline V gene encodes CDR1 SGHTA and CDR2 FQGNSA. With V trimmed by 1 base and J by 6 bases, 6 bases remained unmatched. The length of the CDR3 is 15 residues. CDR3 nucleotide sequence: TGTGCCAGCAGCTTAGAGGGGGCGGGCGGAAACATTCAGTACTTC. This sequence encodes CASSLEGAGGNIQYF.

The count of this clone is one. The chain is built from TRBV19 and TRBJ2-1; 14 nucleotides line up with TRBD2. CDR3 size: 14 residues. With V trimmed by 5 bases and J by 9 bases, 3 bases remained unmatched. Germline V CDR1 and CDR2: LNHDA, SQIVND (reference sequence). Here the CDR3 DNA reads TGTGCCAGTAGTCCGGGACTAGCGGGAGTTGAGCAGTTCTTC. Translation gives CASSPGLAGVEQFF.

The rearrangement uses TRBV19 and TRBJ1-1; 7 positions agree with TRBD1. The CDR3 runs 15 residues. Germline trimming cut 8 bases from V and 1 base from J; bases unmatched to any gene: 10. CDR1 LNHDA and CDR2 SQIVND come from the germline V gene (reference sequence). The DNA of the CDR3 is TGTGCCAGTCGGAGATCAAGGACAGGGAACACTGAAGCTTTCTTT. As protein: CASRRSRTGNTEAFF.

The CDR3 sequence: CASSLRSVGEGYNEQFF. Here the CDR3 DNA reads TGTGCCAGCAGTTTACGGAGTGTGGGGGAGGGATACAATGAGCAGTTCTTC. V gene TRBV27 combines with J gene TRBJ2-1, with 7 nucleotides matching TRBD2. The CDR3 spans 17 residues. Unmatched junction bases numbered 11, after V lost 2 bases and J lost 4 bases. CDR1 is MNHEY, CDR2 SMNVEV, per germline (reference sequence).

The rearrangement uses TRBV4-1 and TRBJ2-7, with 9 bases lining up with TRBD1. Germline CDR1 and CDR2: MGHRA and YSYEKL. The CDR3 contains 15 residues. V lost 4 bases, J lost 1 base, and 5 bases stayed unmatched. CDR3 protein: CASSPGQGISYEQYF. The CDR3 DNA is TGCGCCAGCAGCCCAGGACAGGGGATATCCTACGAGCAGTACTTC.

The V and J genes are TRBV7-9 and TRBJ2-7; no definite D call. There are 12 residues in the CDR3. Trimming took 6 bases from V and 3 from J, leaving 9 bases between them. Looked up from germline, CDR1 is SEHNR and CDR2 is FQNEAQ (reference sequence). The CDR3 DNA reads as TGTGCCAGCAGATCTACGGGCTACGAGCAGTACTTC. It encodes CASRSTGYEQYF. The variable domain in full, with the rest retrieved from reference TRBV7-9 and TRBJ2-7, is DTGVSQNPRHKITKRGQNVTFRCDPISEHNRLYWYRQTLGQGPEFLTYFQNEAQLEKSRLLSDRFSAERPKGSFSTLEIQRTEQGDSAMYLCASRSTGYEQYFGPGTRLTVT.

The rearrangement links TRBV5-6 to TRBJ1-2, with D perhaps TRBD1 (5 bases). Trimming left V 1 base short and J 2 bases short, with 15 bases between. CDR1 is SGHDT, CDR2 YYEEEE, per germline. The CDR3 extends over 16 amino acids. The CDR3 is CASSLLGTGSNYGYTF. The CDR3 DNA reads as TGTGCCAGCAGCTTGCTCGGAACAGGTTCAAACTATGGCTACACCTTC.

The chain has TRBV10-3 and TRBJ1-1; 7 bases map to TRBD1. With V trimmed by 1 base and J by 4 bases, 3 bases remained unmatched. In germline, CDR1 is ENHRY, CDR2 SYGVKD. The CDR3 is 14 residues long. The CDR3 protein is CAISEFGTATEAFF. CDR3 DNA: TGTGCCATCAGTGAGTTTGGGACAGCCACTGAAGCTTTCTTT.

The chain recombines TRBV6-5 with TRBJ1-1; a weak D match, TRBD1 (5 bases). CDR1 and CDR2 (germline): MNHEY, SVGAGI. The CDR3 is made up of 15 amino acids. Trimming removed 2 bases at V and 0 bases at J, with 10 bases between. The CDR3, as DNA: TGTGCCAGCAGTTACGGAGGAGGGGTGAACACTGAAGCTTTCTTT. Translating it yields CASSYGGGVNTEAFF.

This clone came up once. The chain carries TRBV7-2 and TRBJ2-5; a possible D gene is TRBD2 (6 bases). This CDR3 contains 16 residues. Per germline, CDR1 SGHTA and CDR2 FQGNSA. V lost 3 bases, J lost 2 bases, and 16 bases lay in between. CDR3: CASSLALGSTQETQYF. The CDR3 nucleotides are TGTGCCAGCAGCTTGGCGCTCGGGAGTACACAAGAGACCCAGTACTTC. Combining the CDR3 with reference TRBV7-2 and TRBJ2-5 gives the whole variable domain GAGVSQSPSNKVTEKGKDVELRCDPISGHTALYWYRQSLGQGLEFLIYFQGNSAPDKSGLPSDRFSAERTGGSVSTLTIQRTQQEDSAVYLCASSLALGSTQETQYFGPGTRLLVL.

This clone has a handful of counts. J is TRBJ1-5 and V is TRBV6-2 or TRBV6-3; unclear D gene. Trimming took off 2 bases at V and 7 bases at J, with 6 bases between the two ends. There are 12 residues in the CDR3. CDR1 and CDR2 (germline): MNHEY, SVGEGT. For the CDR3, the DNA is TGTGCCAGCAGTTACCTGGGCCAGCCCCAGCATTTT. It codes for CASSYLGQPQHF.